The next 4 T cell receptor beta chains were all read from a single sample in a study of cytomegalovirus exposure and HLA in healthy donors. The primer mix had 60 Vbeta and 13 Jbeta primers. This table comes from immunoSEQ multiplex PCR, and its TCRdb copy is limited to in-frame clones, with some not included. The table shows approximately 200,000 clones, with 70% to 75% occurring only once. The sample comprised PBMCs. Source of these receptors: a woman aged 25 to 39 in good health and CMV-seropositive.

V gene TRBV7-8 combines with J gene TRBJ1-4; D is unresolved. Between the trimmed V and J ends, which lost 3 bases and 1 base, there was a span of 6 bases. CDR1 is SGHVS and CDR2 is FQNEAQ in the germline V gene. This CDR3 has 14 amino acids. CDR3 region: CASSFYGTNEKLFF. The CDR3 DNA reads as TGTGCCAGCAGCTTTTACGGAACTAATGAAAAACTGTTTTTT.

V is TRBV11-3 and J is TRBJ2-3; TRBD2 matches at 16 bases. The CDR3 runs to 17 residues. Germline CDR1 is SGHNT and CDR2 is YENEEA. J was trimmed by 1 base and V by 5 bases; bases with no gene match: 3. The CDR3: CASSPGLAGGGTDTQYF. The CDR3 DNA reads TGTGCCAGCAGCCCGGGACTAGCGGGAGGGGGCACAGATACGCAGTATTTT. Combining the CDR3 with reference TRBV11-3 and TRBJ2-3 gives the whole variable domain EAGVVQSPRYKIIEKKQPVAFWCNPISGHNTLYWYLQNLGQGPELLIRYENEEAVDDSQLPKDRFSAERLKGVDSTLKIQPAELGDSAVYLCASSPGLAGGGTDTQYFGPGTRLTVL.

This chain connects TRBV28 to TRBJ2-1; the match to TRBD2 covers 11 bases. CDR3 length: 15 amino acids. The ends lost 6 bases at V and 15 bases at J; junction bases unmatched: 16. In germline, CDR1 is MDHEN, CDR2 SYDVKM. The CDR3 nucleotides read TGTGCCAGCAGCTTCAGTGGGACTAGCGGTGGCAGGGGGTTCTTC. It codes for CASSFSGTSGGRGFF.

The V and J genes are TRBV5-1 and TRBJ2-2; 8 bases fit TRBD2. The V segment lost 7 bases and the J segment 4 bases; nucleotides outside the gene matches: 6. Germline V gene lookup returns CDR1 SGHRS and CDR2 YFSETQ. The CDR3 totals 14 residues. Here the CDR3 DNA reads TGCGCCAGCGAAACCCGGGAGGGCACCGGGGAGCTGTTTTTT. It encodes CASETREGTGELFF.